These 11 T cell receptor beta chains came from one sample sequenced in a study of shared clonotypes between healthy human individuals. Assay: immunoSEQ multiplex PCR; the TCRdb copy retains only in-frame clones and omits some. The sample lists nearly 1 million clones; approximately 80% were seen once. Sequences were obtained from memory CD4+ T cells sorted from blood. Subset specified: CD45RA-negative fraction. All receptors come from a man between 18 and 35 years old in good health.

The chain couples TRBV25-1 to TRBJ2-7; TRBD2 matches at 13 bases. The CDR3 covers 13 residues. Germline CDR1 reads MGHDK; CDR2 reads SYGVNS. V was pared by 7 bases and J by 5 bases, with 2 bases of the junction left unmatched. The DNA of the CDR3 is TGTGCCAGCAAAGGGACTAGCGGGAACGAGCAGTACTTC. It specifies CASKGTSGNEQYF.

The gene calls are TRBV6-6 and TRBJ1-1; D remains unclear. Trimming removed 5 bases from V and 1 base from J, with 8 bases in between. CDR3 length: 13 residues. Per germline, CDR1 MNHNY and CDR2 SVGAGI (reference sequence). CDR3 nucleotides: TGTGCCAGCAGTCAAAACCCGAACACTGAAGCTTTCTTT. Its translation: CASSQNPNTEAFF.

The CDR3 coding sequence is TGTGCCAGCAGCGTAGATCCAGCGGTCTACGAGCAGTACTTC. It codes for CASSVDPAVYEQYF. The chain links TRBV9 to TRBJ2-7, with D maybe TRBD2 (5 bases). Deletions cut 0 bases from V and 3 bases from J, with 10 bases between. The CDR3 has 14 amino acids. Germline assignment: CDR1 SGDLS and CDR2 YYNGEE.

The sample holds a few counts of this clone. The J gene is TRBJ1-6, the V gene TRBV7-9, with 9 bases aligning to TRBD1. With V trimmed by 4 bases and J by 9 bases, 7 bases remained unmatched. There are 15 residues in the CDR3. Germline lookup yields CDR1 SEHNR and CDR2 FQNEAQ (reference sequence). The CDR3 DNA sequence: TGTGCCAGCAGCTCCGGGGGACAGGGTATTTCACCCCTCCACTTT. The encoded protein is CASSSGGQGISPLHF.

This clone showed up just a few times. J is TRBJ1-4 and V is TRBV6-5; 7 bases line up with TRBD1. The CDR3 runs to 14 residues. Germline CDR1 and CDR2: MNHEY and SVGAGI. Trimming cost V 6 bases and J 6 bases; bases outside gene matches: 7. The CDR3 loop is CASSRGGADEKLFF. The CDR3 DNA follows: TGTGCCAGCAGCCGAGGGGGCGCGGATGAAAAACTGTTTTTT.

The V call is TRBV2, the J call TRBJ1-2, with a tentative D call TRBD1 (5 bases). V lost 5 bases and J 4 bases, leaving 14 bases between the germline ends. This CDR3 has 14 amino acids. Per the germline V gene, CDR1 is SNHLY and CDR2 is FYNNEI. CDR3 loop: CASSLPGPLYGYTF. The CDR3 nucleotides are TGTGCCAGCAGTCTACCGGGACCTCTCTATGGCTACACCTTC.

Here the CDR3 DNA reads TGTGCCAGCAGTATACTTAACTATGGCTACACCTTC. Translating it yields CASSILNYGYTF. V is TRBV2 and J is TRBJ1-2, with unresolved D. The germline V gene encodes CDR1 SNHLY and CDR2 FYNNEI. The V end lost 5 bases, the J end lost 1 base, and 5 bases lay between the germline ends. This CDR3 has 12 amino acids.

The chain couples TRBV9 to TRBJ2-3; perhaps TRBD2 as D (6 bases). The germline gives CDR1 SGDLS, CDR2 YYNGEE. V shed 4 bases and J shed 9 bases, with 21 bases lying between them. The CDR3 is made up of 15 amino acids. The CDR3 DNA sequence: TGTGCCAGCAGCCCCTGGGACTCACGTTCGGGGACGCAGTATTTT. Protein sequence: CASSPWDSRSGTQYF.

This rearrangement joins TRBV5-1 to TRBJ2-2, with 8 bases identical to TRBD2. V shed 5 bases and J 0 bases; nucleotides not matched to a gene: 15. In germline, CDR1 is SGHRS, CDR2 YFSETQ. This CDR3 has 19 residues. The CDR3 reads CASRAVEASGSPNTGELFF. The CDR3 DNA reads as TGCGCCAGCAGAGCGGTTGAGGCTAGCGGGTCCCCGAACACCGGGGAGCTGTTTTTT.

This clone has a single count. The genes are TRBV29-1 and TRBJ2-1, with a tentative D call TRBD1 (6 bases). Germline V gene data show CDR1 as SQVTM and CDR2 as ANQGSEA. Between the trimmed V and J ends, which lost 6 bases and 6 bases, there was a span of 18 bases. The CDR3 length is 14 residues. The CDR3 is CSVMGAYGSNEQFF. For the CDR3, the DNA is TGCAGCGTGATGGGGGCCTACGGTTCCAATGAGCAGTTCTTC.

The chain carries TRBV19 and TRBJ2-7, with 11 nucleotides matching TRBD2. Germline CDR1 reads LNHDA; CDR2 reads SQIVND (reference sequence). The CDR3 contains 14 residues. Trimming cost V 4 bases and J 8 bases; bases outside gene matches: 7. The CDR3 nucleotides read TGTGCCAGTAGTACGCCTAGCGGGGGGACTCAGCAGTACTTC. Its translation: CASSTPSGGTQQYF. The variable domain in full, with the rest retrieved from reference TRBV19 and TRBJ2-7, is DGGITQSPKYLFRKEGQNVTLSCEQNLNHDAMYWYRQDPGQGLRLIYYSQIVNDFQKGDIAEGYSVSREKKESFPLTVTSAQKNPTAFYLCASSTPSGGTQQYFGPGTRLTVT.